The 7 T cell receptor beta chains reported below all come from one sample, sequenced in a study of tumor and adjacent non-tumor tissue in lung cancer. No cell sorting was done before RNA was extracted from the tissue. TCRbeta libraries were built with three rounds of nested PCR, modified from ARM-PCR. TCRdb fed the multiplex PCR reads into MiXCR, producing one record per CDR3 protein. The sample lists about 110,000 distinct CDR3 sequences; approximately 87% were seen once. What was sequenced was lung tumor tissue. Source of these receptors: an older man with non-small cell lung cancer.

The chain uses TRBV29-1 and TRBJ2-2, with TRBD2 matching 10 bases. CDR3 length equals 14 residues. Looked up from germline, CDR1 is SQVTM and CDR2 is ANQGSEA. In DNA form, the CDR3 reads TGCGACGCTGATGTAGCGGGGGGCACCGGGGAGCTGTTTTTT. Translated: CDADVAGGTGELFF.

V is TRBV29-1 and J is TRBJ2-1; tentative D call: TRBD2 (6 bases). Germline V CDR1 and CDR2: SQVTM, ANQGSEA. The CDR3 contains 11 residues. V lost 7 bases and J lost 11, with 15 bases in between. CDR3 coding DNA: TGCAGCGGGGACTGGGTCAACAAGCAGTTCTTC. Residues: CSGDWVNKQFF.

This clonotype came up once. A clone one base away is much larger, so this may be a read error. The CDR3 nucleotides read TGTGCCAGCAGCTTAACCGTGACAGGAGCCTACGAGCAGTACTTC. Translation: CASSLTVTGAYEQYF. V is TRBV7-3 and J is TRBJ2-7, with D possibly matching TRBD1 (6 bases). In germline, CDR1 is SGHTA, CDR2 FQGTGA. CDR3 length: 15 amino acids. V was shortened by 0 bases and J by 2 bases, with 11 bases between the two germline ends.

This chain links TRBV12-3 or TRBV12-4 with TRBJ2-7; possibly TRBD1 or TRBD2 for D (6 bases each). Trimming removed 6 bases at V and 8 bases at J, with 26 bases between. The CDR3 has 16 residues. In DNA form, the CDR3 reads TGTGCCAGCAGGCTGGGTAGCGGAGACCTCGGGGGCAAGCAGTACTTC. This encodes CASRLGSGDLGGKQYF.

Details on this clonotype: One junction end does not reproduce the germline sequence, and a read error may be involved. The rearrangement uses TRBV6-1 and TRBJ1-1; TRBD1 aligns across 11 bases. The CDR3 covers 13 residues. Germline CDR1 and CDR2: MNHNS and SASEGT. This CDR3 reads CAAGTGGFTEALF. The CDR3 DNA follows: TGTGCCGCCGGGACAGGGGGTTTTACTGAAGCTCTCTTT.

Worth noting for this clonotype: Compared with germline, one end of the junction differs, possibly owing to a read error. The chain has TRBV4-1 and TRBJ2-5; D might be TRBD1 (5 bases). Looked up from germline, CDR1 is MGHRA and CDR2 is YSYEKL. CDR3 size: 15 residues. In nucleotides, the CDR3 is TGCGCCAGCAGCCAAGTATTGACAGTTAAAGAGACCCATTACTTC. It is translated as CASSQVLTVKETHYF.

Concerning this clonotype: One end of the junction fails to match germline, which may point to a read error. The V and J genes are TRBV29-1 and TRBJ2-5, with a weak D call TRBD1 (5 bases). Germline CDR1 SQVTM, CDR2 ANQGSEA. This CDR3 is 16 amino acids long. CDR3 amino acids: CSAKAYLQTAQETRYF. The DNA of the CDR3 is TGCAGCGCCAAGGCCTACCTCCAGACAGCTCAAGAGACCCGGTACTTC. Full variable domain (remainder filled in from reference TRBV29-1 and TRBJ2-5): SAVISQKPSRDICQRGTSLTIQCQVDSQVTMMFWYRQQPGQSLTLIATANQGSEATYESGFVIDKFPISRPNLTFSTLTVSNMSPEDSSIYLCSAKAYLQTAQETRYFGPGTRLLVL.